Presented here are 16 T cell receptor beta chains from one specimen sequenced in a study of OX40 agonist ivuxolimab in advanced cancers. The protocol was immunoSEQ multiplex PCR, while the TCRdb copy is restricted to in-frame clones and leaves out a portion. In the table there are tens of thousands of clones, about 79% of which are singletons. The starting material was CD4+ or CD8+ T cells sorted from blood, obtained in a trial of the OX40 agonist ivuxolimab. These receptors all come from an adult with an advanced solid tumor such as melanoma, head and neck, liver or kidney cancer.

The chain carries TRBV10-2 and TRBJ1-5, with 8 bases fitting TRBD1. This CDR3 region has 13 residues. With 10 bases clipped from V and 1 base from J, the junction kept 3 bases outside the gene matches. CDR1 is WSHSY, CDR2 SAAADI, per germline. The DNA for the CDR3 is TGCGCCACCGGACAGGGAAGCAATCAGCCCCAGCATTTT. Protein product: CATGQGSNQPQHF.

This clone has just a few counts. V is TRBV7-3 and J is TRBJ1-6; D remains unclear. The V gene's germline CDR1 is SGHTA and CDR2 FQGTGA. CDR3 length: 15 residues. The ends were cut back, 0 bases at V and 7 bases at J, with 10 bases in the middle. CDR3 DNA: TGTGCCAGCAGCTTAACCCAACATTTGAATTCACCCCTCCACTTT. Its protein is CASSLTQHLNSPLHF.

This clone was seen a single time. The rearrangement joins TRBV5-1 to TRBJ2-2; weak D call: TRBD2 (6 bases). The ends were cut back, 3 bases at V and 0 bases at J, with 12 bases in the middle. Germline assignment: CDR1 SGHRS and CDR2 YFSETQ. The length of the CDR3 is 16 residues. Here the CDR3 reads CASSSTGRPNTGELFF. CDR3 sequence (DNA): TGCGCCAGCAGCTCCACCGGGAGACCGAACACCGGGGAGCTGTTTTTT.

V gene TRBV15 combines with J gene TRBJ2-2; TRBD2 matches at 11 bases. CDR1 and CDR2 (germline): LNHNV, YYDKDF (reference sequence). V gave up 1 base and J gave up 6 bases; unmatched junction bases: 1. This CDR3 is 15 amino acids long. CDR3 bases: TGTGCCACCAGCAGAGTAGCGGGAGGGCCCGGGGAGCTGTTTTTT. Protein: CATSRVAGGPGELFF.

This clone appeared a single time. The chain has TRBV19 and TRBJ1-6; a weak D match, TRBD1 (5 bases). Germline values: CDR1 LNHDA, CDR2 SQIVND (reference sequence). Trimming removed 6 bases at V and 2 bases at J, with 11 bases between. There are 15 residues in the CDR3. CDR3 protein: CASSPDSAYNSPLHF. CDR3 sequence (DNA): TGTGCCAGTAGCCCTGACAGCGCCTATAATTCACCCCTCCACTTT.

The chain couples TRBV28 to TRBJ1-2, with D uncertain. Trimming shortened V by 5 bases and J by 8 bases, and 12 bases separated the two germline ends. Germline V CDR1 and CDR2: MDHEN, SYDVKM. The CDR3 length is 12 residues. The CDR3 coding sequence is TGTGCCAGCAGTACAGACCCCTCCGGCTACACCTTC. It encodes CASSTDPSGYTF.

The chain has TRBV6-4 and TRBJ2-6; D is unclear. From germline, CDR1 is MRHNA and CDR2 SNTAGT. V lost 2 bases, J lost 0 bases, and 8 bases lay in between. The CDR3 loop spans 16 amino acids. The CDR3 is CASSDTASSGANVLTF. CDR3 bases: TGTGCCAGCAGTGACACGGCGAGCTCTGGGGCCAACGTCCTGACTTTC.

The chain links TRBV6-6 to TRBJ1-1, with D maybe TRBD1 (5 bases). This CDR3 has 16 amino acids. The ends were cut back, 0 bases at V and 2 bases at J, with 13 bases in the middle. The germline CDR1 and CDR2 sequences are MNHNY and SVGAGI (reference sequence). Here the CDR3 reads CASSYSTGARNTEAFF. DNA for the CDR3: TGTGCCAGCAGTTACTCTACCGGGGCGCGTAACACTGAAGCTTTCTTT.

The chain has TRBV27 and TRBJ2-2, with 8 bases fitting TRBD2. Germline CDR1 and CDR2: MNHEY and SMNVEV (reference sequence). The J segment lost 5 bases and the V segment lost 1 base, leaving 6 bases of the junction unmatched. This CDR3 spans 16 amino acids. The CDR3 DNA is TGTGCCAGCAGTTTATTAGCGGGACCTTTGACCGGGGAGCTGTTTTTT. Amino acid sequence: CASSLLAGPLTGELFF.

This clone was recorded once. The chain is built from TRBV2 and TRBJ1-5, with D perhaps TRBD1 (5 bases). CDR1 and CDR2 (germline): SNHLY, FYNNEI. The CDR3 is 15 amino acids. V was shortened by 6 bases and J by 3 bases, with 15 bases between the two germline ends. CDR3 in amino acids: CASRTRQIDNQPQHF. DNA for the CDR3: TGTGCCAGCAGGACAAGACAGATAGACAATCAGCCCCAGCATTTT.

CDR3 sequence (DNA): TGTGCCAGCAGCGTAGGCCAGGGAGGACGGAATGAGCAGTTCTTC. Translated, it gives CASSVGQGGRNEQFF. The rearrangement links TRBV9 to TRBJ2-1; a weak D match, TRBD2 (6 bases). Germline V gene data show CDR1 as SGDLS and CDR2 as YYNGEE. The CDR3 has 15 residues. The V gene lost 0 bases and the J gene lost 7 bases, with 14 bases spanning the gap.

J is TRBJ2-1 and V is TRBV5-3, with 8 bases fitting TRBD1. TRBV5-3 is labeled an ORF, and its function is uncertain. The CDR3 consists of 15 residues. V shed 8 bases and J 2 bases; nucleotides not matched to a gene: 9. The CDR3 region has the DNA TGTGCCAGCAGCCCCGGACAGGGAGCCTACAATGAGCAGTTCTTC. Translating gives CASSPGQGAYNEQFF.

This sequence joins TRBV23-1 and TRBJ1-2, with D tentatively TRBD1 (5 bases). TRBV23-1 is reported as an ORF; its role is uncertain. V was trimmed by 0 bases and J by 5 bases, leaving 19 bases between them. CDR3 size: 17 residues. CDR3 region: CASSQSQDTPREYGYTF. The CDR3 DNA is TGCGCCAGCAGTCAATCCCAGGACACACCCCGAGAATATGGCTACACCTTC.

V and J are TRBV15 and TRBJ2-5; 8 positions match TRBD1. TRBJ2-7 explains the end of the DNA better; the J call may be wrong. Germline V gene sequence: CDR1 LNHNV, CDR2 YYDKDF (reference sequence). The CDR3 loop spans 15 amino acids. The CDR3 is CATSSWDRLPSEQYF. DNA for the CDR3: TGTGCCACCAGCAGTTGGGACAGGCTACCTTCCGAGCAGTACTTC.

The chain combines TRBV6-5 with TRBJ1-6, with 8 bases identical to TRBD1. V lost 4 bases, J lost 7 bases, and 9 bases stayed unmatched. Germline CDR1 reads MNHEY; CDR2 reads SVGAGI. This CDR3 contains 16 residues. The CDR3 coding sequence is TGTGCCAGCAGTTCATCGACAGGGGTCCAAAATTCACCCCTCCACTTT. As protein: CASSSSTGVQNSPLHF.

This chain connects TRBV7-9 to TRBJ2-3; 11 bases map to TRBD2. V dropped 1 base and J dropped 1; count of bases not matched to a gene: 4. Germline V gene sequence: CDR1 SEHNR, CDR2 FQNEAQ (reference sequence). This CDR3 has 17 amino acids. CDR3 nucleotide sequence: TGTGCCAGCAGCTTAGGACTAGCGGGGTCCCGCACAGATACGCAGTATTTT. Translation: CASSLGLAGSRTDTQYF.